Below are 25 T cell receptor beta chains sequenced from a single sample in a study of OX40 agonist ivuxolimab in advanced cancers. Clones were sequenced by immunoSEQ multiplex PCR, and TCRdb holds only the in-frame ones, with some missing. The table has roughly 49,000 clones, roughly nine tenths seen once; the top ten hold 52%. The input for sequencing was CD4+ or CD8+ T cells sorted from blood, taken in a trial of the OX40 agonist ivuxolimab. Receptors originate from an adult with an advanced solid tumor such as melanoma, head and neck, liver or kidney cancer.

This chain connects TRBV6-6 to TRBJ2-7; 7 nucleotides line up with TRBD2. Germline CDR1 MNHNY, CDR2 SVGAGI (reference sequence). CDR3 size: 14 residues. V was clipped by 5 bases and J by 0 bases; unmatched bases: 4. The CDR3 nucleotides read TGTGCCAGCAGTCCTCGGGGGGACTCCTACGAGCAGTACTTC. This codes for CASSPRGDSYEQYF.

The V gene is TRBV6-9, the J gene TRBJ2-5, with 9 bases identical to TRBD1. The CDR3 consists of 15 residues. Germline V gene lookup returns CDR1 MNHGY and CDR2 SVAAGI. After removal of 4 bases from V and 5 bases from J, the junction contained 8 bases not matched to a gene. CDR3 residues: CASSSPWTGAETQYF. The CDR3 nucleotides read TGTGCCAGCAGTTCCCCCTGGACAGGGGCGGAGACCCAGTACTTC.

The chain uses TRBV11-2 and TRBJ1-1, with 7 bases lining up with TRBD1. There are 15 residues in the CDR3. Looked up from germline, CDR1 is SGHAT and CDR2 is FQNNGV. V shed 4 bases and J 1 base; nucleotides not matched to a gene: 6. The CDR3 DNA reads TGTGCCAGCAGCTCCCCGACAGGGAGGAACACTGAAGCTTTCTTT. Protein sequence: CASSSPTGRNTEAFF. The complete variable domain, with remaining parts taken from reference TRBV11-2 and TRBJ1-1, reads EAGVAQSPRYKIIEKRQSVAFWCNPISGHATLYWYQQILGQGPKLLIQFQNNGVVDDSQLPKDRFSAERLKGVDSTLKIQPAKLEDSAVYLCASSSPTGRNTEAFFGQGTRLTVV.

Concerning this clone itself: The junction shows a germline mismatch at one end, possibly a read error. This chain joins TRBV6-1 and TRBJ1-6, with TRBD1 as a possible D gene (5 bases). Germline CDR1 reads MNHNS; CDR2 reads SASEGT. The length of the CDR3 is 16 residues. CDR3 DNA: TGTGCCATCAGTGCCGGAGGGGACTCCTATAATTCACCCCTCCACTTT. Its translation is CAISAGGDSYNSPLHF.

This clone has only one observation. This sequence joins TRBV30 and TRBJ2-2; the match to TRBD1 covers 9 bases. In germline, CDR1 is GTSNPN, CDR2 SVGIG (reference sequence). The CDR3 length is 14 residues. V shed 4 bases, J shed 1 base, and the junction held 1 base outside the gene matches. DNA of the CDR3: TGTGCCTGGAAGGGACAGGGGAACACCGGGGAGCTGTTTTTT. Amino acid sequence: CAWKGQGNTGELFF. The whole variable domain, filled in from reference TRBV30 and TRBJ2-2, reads SQTIHQWPATLVQPVGSPLSLECTVEGTSNPNLYWYRQAAGRGLQLLFYSVGIGQISSEVPQNLSASRPQDRQFILSSKKLLLSDSGFYLCAWKGQGNTGELFFGEGSRLTVL.

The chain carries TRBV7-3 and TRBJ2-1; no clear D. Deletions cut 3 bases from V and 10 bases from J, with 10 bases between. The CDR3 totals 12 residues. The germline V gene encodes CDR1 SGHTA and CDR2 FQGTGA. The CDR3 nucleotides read TGTGCCAGCAGCTTTCCCTTGGGAGAGCAGTTCTTC. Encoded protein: CASSFPLGEQFF.

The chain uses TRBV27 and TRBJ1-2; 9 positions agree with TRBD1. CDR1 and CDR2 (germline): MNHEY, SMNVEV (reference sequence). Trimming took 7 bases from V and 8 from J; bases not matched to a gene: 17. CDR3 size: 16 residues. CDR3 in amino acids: CASTSLGTGRNQGYTF. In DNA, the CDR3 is TGTGCCAGCACCTCACTAGGGACAGGGAGGAATCAAGGCTACACCTTC.

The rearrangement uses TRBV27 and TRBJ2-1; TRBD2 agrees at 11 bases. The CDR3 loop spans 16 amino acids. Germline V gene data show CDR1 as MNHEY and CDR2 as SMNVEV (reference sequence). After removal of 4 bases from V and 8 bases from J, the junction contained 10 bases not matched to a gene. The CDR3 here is CASSSPLAGGHHEQFF. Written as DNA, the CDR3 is TGTGCCAGCAGTTCACCCCTAGCGGGGGGCCACCATGAGCAGTTCTTC.

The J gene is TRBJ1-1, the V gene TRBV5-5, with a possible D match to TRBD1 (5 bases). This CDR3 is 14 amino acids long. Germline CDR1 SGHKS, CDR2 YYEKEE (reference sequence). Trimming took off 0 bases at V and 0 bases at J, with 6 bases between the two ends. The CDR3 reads CASSLGQMNTEAFF. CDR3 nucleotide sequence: TGTGCCAGCAGCTTGGGACAGATGAACACTGAAGCTTTCTTT.

The CDR3: CASSWGTEAFF. The CDR3 region has the DNA TGTGCCAGTAGCTGGGGCACTGAAGCTTTCTTT. The chain employs TRBV19 and TRBJ1-1; D is uncertain. Deletions cut 6 bases from V and 4 bases from J, with 6 bases between. The CDR3 covers 11 residues. Germline values: CDR1 LNHDA, CDR2 SQIVND (reference sequence). Based on the CDR3 plus reference TRBV19 and TRBJ1-1, the full variable domain is DGGITQSPKYLFRKEGQNVTLSCEQNLNHDAMYWYRQDPGQGLRLIYYSQIVNDFQKGDIAEGYSVSREKKESFPLTVTSAQKNPTAFYLCASSWGTEAFFGQGTRLTVV.

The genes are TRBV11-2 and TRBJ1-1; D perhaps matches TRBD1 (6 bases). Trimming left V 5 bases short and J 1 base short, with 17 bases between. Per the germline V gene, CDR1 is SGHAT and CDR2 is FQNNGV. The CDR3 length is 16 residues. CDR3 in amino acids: CASSPTSDSANTEAFF. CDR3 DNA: TGTGCCAGCAGCCCTACCTCGGACAGCGCGAACACTGAAGCTTTCTTT.

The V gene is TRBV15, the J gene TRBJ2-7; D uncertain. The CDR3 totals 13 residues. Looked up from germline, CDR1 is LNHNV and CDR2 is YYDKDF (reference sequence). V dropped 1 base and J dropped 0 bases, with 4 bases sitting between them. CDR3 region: CATSRGISYEQYF. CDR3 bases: TGTGCCACCAGCAGAGGGATCTCCTACGAGCAGTACTTC.

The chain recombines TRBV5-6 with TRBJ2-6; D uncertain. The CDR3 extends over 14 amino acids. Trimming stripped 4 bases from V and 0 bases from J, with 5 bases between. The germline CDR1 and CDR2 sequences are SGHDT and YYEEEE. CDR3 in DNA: TGTGCCAGCAGCAGGGACTCTGGGGCCAACGTCCTGACTTTC. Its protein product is CASSRDSGANVLTF.

The chain's CDR3 is CASSARLIMENTGELFF. CDR3 DNA sequence: TGTGCCAGCAGTGCAAGGTTAATAATGGAGAACACCGGGGAGCTGTTTTTT. The chain carries TRBV2 and TRBJ2-2; unclear D gene. CDR1 is SNHLY and CDR2 is FYNNEI in the germline V gene. Trimming removed 4 bases from V and 1 base from J, with 16 bases in between. This CDR3 region has 17 residues.

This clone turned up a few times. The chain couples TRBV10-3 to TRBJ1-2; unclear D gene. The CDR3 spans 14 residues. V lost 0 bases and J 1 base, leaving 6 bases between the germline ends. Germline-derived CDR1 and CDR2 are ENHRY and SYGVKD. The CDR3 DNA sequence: TGTGCCATCAGTGAGTCGGCCAGTAACTATGGCTACACCTTC. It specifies CAISESASNYGYTF.

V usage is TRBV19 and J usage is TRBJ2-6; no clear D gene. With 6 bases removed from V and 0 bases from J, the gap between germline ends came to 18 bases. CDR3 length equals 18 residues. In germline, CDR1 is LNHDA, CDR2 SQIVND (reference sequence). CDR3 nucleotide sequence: TGTGCCAGTAGATTGCTCCGGAGTCCGCTCTCTGGGGCCAACGTCCTGACTTTC. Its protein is CASRLLRSPLSGANVLTF.

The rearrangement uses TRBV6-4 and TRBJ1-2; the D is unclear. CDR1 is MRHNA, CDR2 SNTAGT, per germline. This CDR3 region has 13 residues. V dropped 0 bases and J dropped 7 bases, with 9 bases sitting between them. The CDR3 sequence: CASSDSQAGGYTF. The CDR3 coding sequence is TGTGCCAGCAGTGACTCCCAGGCTGGTGGCTACACCTTC.

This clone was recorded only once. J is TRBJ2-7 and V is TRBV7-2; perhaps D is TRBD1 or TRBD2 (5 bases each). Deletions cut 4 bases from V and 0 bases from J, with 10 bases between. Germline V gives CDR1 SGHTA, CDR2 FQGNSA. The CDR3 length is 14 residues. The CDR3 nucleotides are TGTGCCAGCAGCTCGGGACCGAGCTCCTACGAGCAGTACTTC. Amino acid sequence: CASSSGPSSYEQYF.

The CDR3 DNA reads as TGCAGTGCCCTAGGAGGGTATGGCTACACCTTC. It specifies CSALGGYGYTF. The chain combines TRBV20-1 with TRBJ1-2; D gene ambiguous. Looked up from germline, CDR1 is DFQATT and CDR2 is SNEGSKA (reference sequence). V was pared by 6 bases and J by 5 bases, with 10 bases between. The CDR3 totals 11 residues.

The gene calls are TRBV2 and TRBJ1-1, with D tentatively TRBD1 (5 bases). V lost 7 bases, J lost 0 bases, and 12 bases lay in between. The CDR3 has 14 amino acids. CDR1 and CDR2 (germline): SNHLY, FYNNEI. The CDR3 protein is CASTQGRLNTEAFF. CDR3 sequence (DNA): TGTGCCAGCACTCAGGGACGGTTGAACACTGAAGCTTTCTTT.

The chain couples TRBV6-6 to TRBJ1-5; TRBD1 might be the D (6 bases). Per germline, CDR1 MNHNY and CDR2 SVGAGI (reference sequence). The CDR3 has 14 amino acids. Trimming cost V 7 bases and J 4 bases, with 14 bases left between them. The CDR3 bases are TGTGCCAGCACCCGGAGGGGGTGGAATCAGCCCCAGCATTTT. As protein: CASTRRGWNQPQHF.

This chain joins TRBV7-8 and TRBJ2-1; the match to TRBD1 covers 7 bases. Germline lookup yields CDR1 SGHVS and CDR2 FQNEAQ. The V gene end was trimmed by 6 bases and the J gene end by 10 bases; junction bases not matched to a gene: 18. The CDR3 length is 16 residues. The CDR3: CASRQILQGVQEEQFF. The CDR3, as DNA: TGTGCCAGCAGACAAATTCTCCAGGGGGTCCAGGAGGAGCAGTTCTTC. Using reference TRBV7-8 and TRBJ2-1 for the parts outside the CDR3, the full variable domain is GAGVSQSPRYKVAKRGQDVALRCDPISGHVSLFWYQQALGQGPEFLTYFQNEAQLDKSGLPSDRFFAERPEGSVSTLKIQRTQQEDSAVYLCASRQILQGVQEEQFFGPGTRLTVL.

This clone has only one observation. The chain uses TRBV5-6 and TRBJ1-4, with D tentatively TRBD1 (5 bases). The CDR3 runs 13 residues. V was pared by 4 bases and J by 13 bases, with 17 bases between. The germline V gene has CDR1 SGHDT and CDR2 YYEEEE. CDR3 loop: CASSRTGNPGLFF. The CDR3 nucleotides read TGTGCCAGCAGCCGAACAGGAAACCCGGGACTGTTTTTT.

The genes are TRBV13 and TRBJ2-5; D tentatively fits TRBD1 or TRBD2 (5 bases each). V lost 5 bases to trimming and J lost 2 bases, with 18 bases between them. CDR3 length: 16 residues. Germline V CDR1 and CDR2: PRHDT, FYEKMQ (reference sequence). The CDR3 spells CASSQNRYWEQETQYF. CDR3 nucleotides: TGTGCCAGCAGCCAAAACAGGTACTGGGAGCAAGAGACCCAGTACTTC.

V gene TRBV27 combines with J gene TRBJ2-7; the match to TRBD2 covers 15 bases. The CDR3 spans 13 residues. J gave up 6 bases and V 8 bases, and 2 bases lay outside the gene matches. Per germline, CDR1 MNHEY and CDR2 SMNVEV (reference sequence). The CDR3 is CASGLAGGPEQYF. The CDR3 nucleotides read TGTGCCAGCGGACTAGCGGGAGGGCCCGAGCAGTACTTC.